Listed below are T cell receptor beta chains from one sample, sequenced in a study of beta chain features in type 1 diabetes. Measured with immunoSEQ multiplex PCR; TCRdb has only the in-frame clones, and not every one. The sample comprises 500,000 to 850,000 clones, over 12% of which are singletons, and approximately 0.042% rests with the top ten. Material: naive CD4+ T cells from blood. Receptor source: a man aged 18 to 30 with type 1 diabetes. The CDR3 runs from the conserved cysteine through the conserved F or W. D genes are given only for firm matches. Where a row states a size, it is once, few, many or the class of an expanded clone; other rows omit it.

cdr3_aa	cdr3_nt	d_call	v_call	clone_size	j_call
CAWSSKGLAGNSGANVLTF	TGTGCCTGGAGTTCAAAGGGACTAGCGGGAAACTCTGGGGCCAACGTCCTGACTTTC	TRBD2	TRBV30	few	TRBJ2-6
CASSRQGNTEAFF	TGTGCCAGCAGCCGACAGGGGAACACTGAAGCTTTCTTT	TRBD1	TRBV7-9	.	TRBJ1-1
CAWSEGRAYEQYF	TGTGCCTGGAGTGAGGGCCGCGCCTACGAGCAGTACTTC	.	TRBV30	.	TRBJ2-7
CASSLGVLLTWRDFGF	TGTGCCAGCAGCCTTGGGGTCCTACTAACCTGGCGCGATTTTGGATTT	.	TRBV5-4	.	TRBJ1-4
CAWSVNSEKLFF	TGTGCCTGGAGTGTGAACAGCGAAAAACTGTTTTTT	.	TRBV30	.	TRBJ1-4
CASSYRVQGGETQYF	TGTGCCAGCAGTTACAGAGTACAGGGAGGGGAGACCCAGTACTTC	.	TRBV6-5	few	TRBJ2-5
CASSGQVNTGELFF	TGTGCCAGTTCCGGGCAGGTTAACACCGGGGAGCTGTTTTTT	.	TRBV9	.	TRBJ2-2
CASSYTAGTSGYEQYF	TGTGCCAGCAGTTACACTGCCGGGACTAGCGGGTACGAGCAGTACTTC	TRBD2	TRBV6-6	few	TRBJ2-7
CASSQAYSPQAQHF	TGCGCCAGCAGCCAAGCTTATTCGCCTCAGGCCCAGCATTTT	.	TRBV4-1	.	TRBJ1-5
CASSGLNNYGYTF	TGTGCCAGCTCAGGTCTGAATAACTATGGCTACACCTTC	.	TRBV18	.	TRBJ1-2
CASSLAGLAGEGEQFF	TGTGCCAGCAGCTTAGCGGGGCTAGCGGGAGAGGGGGAGCAGTTCTTC	TRBD2	TRBV7-2	.	TRBJ2-1
CASSPRGPITDTQYF	TGTGCCAGCTCACCTCGGGGGCCGATCACAGATACGCAGTATTTT	.	TRBV18	.	TRBJ2-3
CASSARTRDTGELFF	TGTGCCAGCAGCGCCCGTACTAGGGACACCGGGGAGCTGTTTTTT	.	TRBV9	.	TRBJ2-2
CASSRLVMEKLFF	TGCGCCAGCAGCCGGCTGGTGATGGAAAAACTGTTTTTT	.	TRBV4-1	.	TRBJ1-4
CASSPPERGTGELFF	TGCGCCAGCAGCCCCCCGGAGCGGGGGACCGGGGAGCTGTTTTTT	TRBD2	TRBV5-1	few	TRBJ2-2
CASMTGQDYEQYF	TGTGCCAGCATGACCGGACAGGACTACGAGCAGTACTTC	TRBD1	TRBV2	few	TRBJ2-7
CATTYGSGQPQHF	TGTGCCACAACATACGGTTCGGGTCAGCCCCAGCATTTT	.	TRBV19	.	TRBJ1-5
CASSSRGWVAETQYF	TGTGCCAGCAGCTCCAGGGGCTGGGTTGCGGAGACCCAGTACTTC	.	TRBV7-9	.	TRBJ2-5
CASSVGQGTYGYTF	TGTGCCAGCAGCGTGGGACAGGGGACCTATGGCTACACCTTC	TRBD1	TRBV9	.	TRBJ1-2
CAISESGTQYF	TGTGCCATCAGTGAGTCGGGGACCCAGTACTTC	.	TRBV10-3	few	TRBJ2-5
CASSRTQTTSWTDNEQFF	TGTGCCAGCAGTAGAACCCAAACGACATCATGGACGGATAATGAGCAGTTCTTC	.	TRBV7-3	few	TRBJ2-1
CSVYRDRPTEAFF	TGCAGCGTGTACCGGGACCGGCCAACTGAAGCTTTCTTT	.	TRBV29-1	.	TRBJ1-1
CASSQRGNTGELFF	TGCGCCAGCAGTCAAAGGGGTAACACCGGGGAGCTGTTTTTT	.	TRBV23-1	few	TRBJ2-2
CASSLDLGLDTQYF	TGTGCCAGCAGCCTAGACCTCGGGTTGGATACGCAGTATTTT	.	TRBV14	.	TRBJ2-3
CASSRAWRDQPQHF	TGTGCCAGTAGCCGGGCCTGGAGGGATCAGCCCCAGCATTTT	.	TRBV19	few	TRBJ1-5
CASSKGLRLAVQGTTQYF	TGTGCCAGTAGTAAGGGCTTAAGACTAGCGGTCCAGGGGACGACCCAGTACTTC	TRBD2	TRBV19	.	TRBJ2-5
CASSLAKTGANVLTF	TGTGCTAGCAGCTTAGCGAAGACTGGGGCCAACGTCCTGACTTTC	.	TRBV7-7	.	TRBJ2-6
CASSKDRAGRGGTQYF	TGTGCCAGCAGCAAGGACAGGGCCGGGCGAGGGGGGACCCAGTACTTC	TRBD1	TRBV2	.	TRBJ2-5
CASRQDGEQYF	TGTGCCAGCAGGCAAGATGGCGAGCAGTACTTC	.	TRBV2	.	TRBJ2-7
CASSLGTSGSMTKNIQYF	TGTGCCAGCAGCCTCGGGACTAGCGGGAGTATGACCAAAAACATTCAGTACTTC	TRBD2	TRBV7-6	few	TRBJ2-4
CASSLDGTSGSYEQYF	TGTGCCAGCAGCTTAGATGGGACTAGCGGATCCTACGAGCAGTACTTC	TRBD2	TRBV11-2	few	TRBJ2-7
CASTLRGLGANVLTF	TGTGCCAGCACCCTGAGGGGACTGGGGGCCAACGTCCTGACTTTC	.	TRBV6-5	.	TRBJ2-6
CASSFREAQETQYF	TGTGCCAGCTCATTCAGGGAGGCCCAAGAGACCCAGTACTTC	.	TRBV18	few	TRBJ2-5
CSVEGGSRGNTIYF	TGCAGCGTTGAGGGGGGTTCGCGTGGAAACACCATATATTTT	.	TRBV29-1	few	TRBJ1-3
CAWRAGVNEKLFF	TGTGCCTGGAGGGCGGGAGTTAATGAAAAACTGTTTTTT	.	TRBV30	few	TRBJ1-4
CASSFATEDTQYF	TGCGCCAGCAGCTTTGCAACCGAAGATACGCAGTATTTT	.	TRBV5-1	few	TRBJ2-3
CASSLELRNTEAFF	TGCGCCAGCAGCTTGGAGTTGAGGAACACTGAAGCTTTCTTT	.	TRBV5-1	few	TRBJ1-1
CASSGGQPSYNEQFF	TGTGCCAGCAGTGGGGGACAGCCCTCCTACAATGAGCAGTTCTTC	TRBD1	TRBV2	.	TRBJ2-1
CASSALPGQGLGTEAFF	TGTGCCAGCAGCGCGCTCCCGGGACAGGGTTTGGGCACTGAAGCTTTCTTT	TRBD1	TRBV11-2	few	TRBJ1-1
CASFDFAGNMNTEAFF	TGTGCCAGCTTTGACTTCGCAGGGAATATGAACACTGAAGCTTTCTTT	.	TRBV18	.	TRBJ1-1
CASSVTTNTEAFF	TGTGCCAGCAGCGTAACCACGAACACTGAAGCTTTCTTT	.	TRBV9	few	TRBJ1-1
CASSTQGYYNEQFF	TGTGCCAGCAGCACCCAGGGGTACTACAATGAGCAGTTCTTC	.	TRBV7-2	few	TRBJ2-1
CASSLGRLSYEQYF	TGTGCCAGCAGCTTAGGCCGGCTTTCCTACGAGCAGTACTTC	.	TRBV11-3	.	TRBJ2-7
CASSQDRAGETQYF	TGTGCCAGCAGCCAAGATAGGGCTGGCGAGACCCAGTACTTC	.	TRBV4-2	.	TRBJ2-5
CASSPTRTSGGAPLHF	TGTGCCAGCAGCCCAACACGTACCTCAGGGGGAGCACCCCTCCACTTT	TRBD1	TRBV7-9	.	TRBJ1-6
CASSVGPGAKQETQYF	TGTGCCAGCAGCGTAGGCCCCGGGGCAAAACAAGAGACCCAGTACTTC	.	TRBV9	.	TRBJ2-5
CSVETSGGRYNEQFF	TGCAGCGTTGAAACTAGCGGGGGCCGTTACAATGAGCAGTTCTTC	TRBD2	TRBV29-1	.	TRBJ2-1
CASSRRGQWNTGELFF	TGTGCCAGCAGCCGCCGGGGACAGTGGAACACCGGGGAGCTGTTTTTT	TRBD1	TRBV11-1	few	TRBJ2-2
CAWITGLAGGPMGEQFF	TGTGCCTGGATCACGGGACTAGCGGGGGGGCCGATGGGTGAGCAGTTCTTC	TRBD2	TRBV30	.	TRBJ2-1
CASSSDGQGYNEQFF	TGCGCCAGCAGCTCCGACGGACAGGGCTACAATGAGCAGTTCTTC	TRBD1	TRBV5-1	.	TRBJ2-1
CSAGTGEDQPQHF	TGCAGCGCTGGTACAGGGGAAGATCAGCCCCAGCATTTT	TRBD1	TRBV29-1	.	TRBJ1-5
CASSRHLNYGYTF	TGTGCCAGCAGCCGACATCTTAACTATGGCTACACCTTC	.	TRBV7-2	.	TRBJ1-2
CATSRVEGYGYTF	TGTGCCACCAGCAGAGTAGAAGGGTATGGCTACACCTTC	.	TRBV15	.	TRBJ1-2
CASSVTTGFGNTQYF	TGTGCCAGTAGTGTCACGACAGGGTTCGGTAATACGCAGTATTTT	TRBD1	TRBV19	few	TRBJ2-3
CASSYGYRGTYEQYF	TGTGCCAGCAGTTACGGGTACAGGGGGACCTACGAGCAGTACTTC	TRBD1	TRBV6-6	few	TRBJ2-7
CAWRTENSPLHF	TGTGCCTGGAGGACAGAAAATTCACCCCTCCACTTT	.	TRBV30	.	TRBJ1-6
CSARQLYEQYF	TGCAGTGCTAGACAGCTCTACGAGCAGTACTTC	.	TRBV20-1	few	TRBJ2-7
CASSQQTDSYEQYF	TGCGCCAGCAGCCAGCAGACAGACTCCTACGAGCAGTACTTC	.	TRBV4-3	.	TRBJ2-7
CSVEGGIGNTIYF	TGCAGCGTTGAAGGCGGAATCGGAAACACCATATATTTT	.	TRBV29-1	.	TRBJ1-3
CASSQDRETNQPQHF	TGTGCCAGCAGCCAAGATAGGGAGACCAATCAGCCCCAGCATTTT	.	TRBV4-2	.	TRBJ1-5